This TCR beta chain was identified during a study of Ad26.COV2.S vaccination and SARS-CoV-2 variants. Study results and caveats: Greater spike-specific TCR breadth was seen in vaccine recipients than in placebo recipients. The TCR breadth and depth analyses may have understated or missed part of the total T cell responses.

CDR3 size: 12 residues. From germline, CDR1 is LNHDA and CDR2 SQIVND (reference sequence). Trimming cost V 8 bases and J 5 bases, with 12 bases left between them. The treatment denotes: approximately 18 received Ad26.COV2.S at low or high dose, single or two shots; 5 received placebo; per-sample allocation not given. The samples date from day 63 after the first vaccine or placebo injection. Regarding this clone: Its antigen is unidentified.

Libraries were prepared by immunoSEQ multiplex PCR; TCRdb keeps only in-frame clonotypes and omits some of them. The table has roughly 380,000 clones, roughly 84% seen once. The chain links TRBV19 to TRBJ1-1, with no clear D. The sample consisted of peripheral blood, taken in a trial of Ad26.COV2.S vaccine versus placebo. The source is a person aged 18-65 years who received the Ad26.COV2.S COVID-19 vaccine or a placebo. The CDR3 region has the DNA TGTGCCAGTTCTAGAATAAGGACTGAAGCTTTCTTT. It codes for CASSRIRTEAFF.